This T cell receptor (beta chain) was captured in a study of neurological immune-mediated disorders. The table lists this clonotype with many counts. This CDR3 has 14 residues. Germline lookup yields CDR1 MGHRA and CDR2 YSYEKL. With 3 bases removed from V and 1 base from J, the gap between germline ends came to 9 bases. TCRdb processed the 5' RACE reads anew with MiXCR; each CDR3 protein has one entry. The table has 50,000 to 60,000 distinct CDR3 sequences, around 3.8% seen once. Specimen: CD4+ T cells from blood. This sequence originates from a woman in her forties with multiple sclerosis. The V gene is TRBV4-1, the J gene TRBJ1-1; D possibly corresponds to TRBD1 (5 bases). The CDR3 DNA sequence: TGCGCCAGCAGCCAGCCCACAGGGAACACTGAAGCTTTCTTT. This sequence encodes CASSQPTGNTEAFF.